This T cell receptor (beta chain) was documented in a study of T cell repertoires in cytomegalovirus infection. TCRdb itself ran the reads through MiXCR, one entry per CDR3 protein. The sample lists hundreds of thousands of distinct CDR3 sequences, roughly 33% occurring once. For this clonotype: The antigen is not known.

The sample was cultured PBMCs, taken from culture after CMV antigen stimulation. The receptor's source is a human donor in good health (CMV status not recorded). Some clones in this sample may be carry-over from other donors' samples.

CDR3 residues: CASRGTSTNEQFF. In DNA form, the CDR3 reads TGTGCCAGCAGGGGCACTTCCACCAATGAGCAGTTCTTC. The chain has TRBV6-1 and TRBJ2-1; D is uncertain. The V gene's germline CDR1 is MNHNS and CDR2 SASEGT. The CDR3 length is 13 residues. Trimming took off 6 bases at V and 6 bases at J, with 12 bases between the two ends.